This T cell receptor beta chain stems from a study of T cell clones after liver transplantation. Thawed unstimulated PBMCs were FACS-sorted by CD3, CD4 and CD8 into two populations. In germline, CDR1 is MNHEY, CDR2 SMNVEV (reference sequence). CDR3 length equals 15 residues. The repertoire was sequenced with immunoSEQ multiplex PCR; TCRdb's copy has only in-frame clones and lacks some. Here the sample spans tens of thousands of clones, more than 85% being singletons. Sequences were derived from CD4+ T cells from blood, sampled about 26 months after liver transplant. The receptor was isolated from a human patient who received a liver transplant. Some T cells may be supplied by the graft donor. This chain connects TRBV27 to TRBJ2-5; 9 nucleotides agree with TRBD2. Near its end, the DNA agrees better with TRBJ2-7, so the J call may be wrong. Here the CDR3 reads CASRLTSGPSYEQYF. CDR3 bases: TGTGCCAGCAGGCTAACTAGCGGGCCCTCCTACGAGCAGTACTTC.